This T cell receptor beta chain originates from a study of T cells in women clearing cervical HPV infection. The data were produced by immunoSEQ multiplex PCR, yet TCRdb's version contains in-frame clones alone and is incomplete. With tens of thousands of clones in the sample, the ten largest clones hold 1.2%. As regards this clone: Sequencing ends 3 residues short of the CDR3 end; the germline J gene provides the rest.

The CDR3 sequence is 14 residues long. In germline, CDR1 is DFQATT, CDR2 SNEGSKA (reference sequence). V dropped 1 base and J dropped 0 bases, with 9 bases sitting between them. The chain employs TRBV20-1 and TRBJ1-1; D is possibly TRBD1 (5 bases). The sequenced sample was blood buffy coat. The TCR sequence derives from a woman between 18 and 75 years old with a cervical HPV16 infection that either progressed to CIN3+ or cleared (not recorded which). CDR3 loop: CSARVPGMNTEAFF. Incomplete CDR3 DNA: TGCAGTGCTAGAGTACCAGGGATGAACACTGAA.